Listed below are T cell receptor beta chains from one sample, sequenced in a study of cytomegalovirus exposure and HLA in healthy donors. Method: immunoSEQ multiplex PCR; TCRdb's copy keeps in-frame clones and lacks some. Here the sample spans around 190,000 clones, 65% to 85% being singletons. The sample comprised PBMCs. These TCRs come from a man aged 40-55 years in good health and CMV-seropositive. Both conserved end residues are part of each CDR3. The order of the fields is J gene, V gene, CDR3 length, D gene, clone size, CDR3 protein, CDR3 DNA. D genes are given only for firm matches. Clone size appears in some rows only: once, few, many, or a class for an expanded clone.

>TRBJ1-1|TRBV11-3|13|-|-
CASSLEADTEAFF
TGTGCCAGCAGCTTAGAGGCGGACACTGAAGCTTTCTTT
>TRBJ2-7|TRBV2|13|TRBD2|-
CASKAGAPYEQYF
TGTGCCAGCAAGGCGGGAGCTCCATACGAGCAGTACTTC
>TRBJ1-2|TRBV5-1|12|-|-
CASSLGQDGYTF
TGCGCCAGCAGCTTGGGACAGGATGGCTACACCTTC
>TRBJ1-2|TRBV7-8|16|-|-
CASSFGRAPGRYGYTF
TGTGCCAGCAGCTTCGGTCGGGCCCCAGGGAGGTATGGCTACACCTTC
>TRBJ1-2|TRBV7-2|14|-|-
CASSLNVGNYGYTF
TGTGCCAGCAGCTTAAATGTCGGTAACTATGGCTACACCTTC
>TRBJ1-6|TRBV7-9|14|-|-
CASSQRSYNSPLHF
TGTGCCAGCAGCCAGCGCTCCTATAATTCACCCCTCCACTTT
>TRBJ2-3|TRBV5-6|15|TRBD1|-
CASSSGMTGTDTQYF
TGTGCCAGCAGTTCGGGCATGACAGGGACAGATACGCAGTATTTT
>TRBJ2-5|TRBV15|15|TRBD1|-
CATSRTGTGVETQYF
TGTGCCACCAGCAGGACCGGGACAGGGGTAGAGACCCAGTACTTC
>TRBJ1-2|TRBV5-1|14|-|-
CASSLEQRSYGYTF
TGCGCCAGCAGCTTGGAACAGAGAAGCTATGGCTACACCTTC
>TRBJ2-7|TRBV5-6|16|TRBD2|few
CASSLVSGKSSYEQYF
TGTGCCAGCAGCTTGGTCAGCGGGAAGAGCTCCTACGAGCAGTACTTC
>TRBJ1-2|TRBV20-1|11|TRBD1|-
CSATQGYGYTF
TGCAGTGCTACACAGGGGTATGGCTACACCTTC
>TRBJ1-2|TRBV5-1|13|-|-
CASSLQSNYGYTF
TGCGCCAGCAGCTTGCAGTCTAACTATGGCTACACCTTC
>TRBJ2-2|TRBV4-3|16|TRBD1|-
CASSQVDRGPNRQLFF
TGCGCCAGCAGCCAAGTGGACAGGGGGCCGAATCGACAGCTGTTTTTT
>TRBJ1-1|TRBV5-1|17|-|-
CASSLKSLSGENTEAFF
TGCGCCAGCAGCTTGAAATCTTTGTCAGGGGAGAACACTGAAGCTTTCTTT
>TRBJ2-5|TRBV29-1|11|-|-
CSADRGETQYF
TGCAGCGCGGACAGAGGGGAGACCCAGTACTTC
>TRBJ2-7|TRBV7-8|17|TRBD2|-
CASSLRIPGRALYEQYF
TGTGCCAGCAGCCTAAGGATACCCGGGAGGGCCTTGTACGAGCAGTACTTC
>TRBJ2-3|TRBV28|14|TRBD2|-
CASRPAGGTDTQYF
TGTGCCAGCAGGCCGGCGGGAGGAACAGATACGCAGTATTTT
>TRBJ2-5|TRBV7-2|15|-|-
CASSLASPNQETQYF
TGTGCCAGCAGCTTAGCCTCCCCTAACCAAGAGACCCAGTACTTC
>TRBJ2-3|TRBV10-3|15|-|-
CATQSGLTNTDTQYF
TGTGCCACCCAATCTGGCCTCACGAACACAGATACGCAGTATTTT
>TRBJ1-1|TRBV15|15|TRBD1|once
CATSSGQGARSEAFF
TGTGCCACCAGCAGCGGACAGGGGGCAAGGTCTGAAGCTTTCTTT
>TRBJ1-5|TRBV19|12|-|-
CASSILLQPQHF
TGTGCCAGTAGTATACTCCTCCAGCCCCAGCATTTT
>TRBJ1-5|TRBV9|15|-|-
CASSVEGQLNQPQHF
TGTGCCAGCAGCGTAGAGGGACAACTGAATCAGCCCCAGCATTTT
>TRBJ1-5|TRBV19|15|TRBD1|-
CASSPRGQVSQPQHF
TGTGCCAGTAGTCCCCGGGGACAGGTGAGTCAGCCCCAGCATTTT
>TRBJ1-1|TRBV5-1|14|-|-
CASSLAGGYTEAFF
TGCGCCAGCAGCTTGGCTGGGGGCTACACTGAAGCTTTCTTT
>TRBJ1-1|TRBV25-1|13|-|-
CASSESVPRPSFF
TGTGCCAGCAGTGAATCAGTACCTAGGCCCTCTTTCTTT
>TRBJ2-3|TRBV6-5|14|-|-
CASSISDLQTPQYF
TGTGCCAGCTCAATTTCGGACTTACAGACTCCGCAGTATTTT
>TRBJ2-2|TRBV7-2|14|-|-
CASSPRGGTGELFF
TGTGCCAGCAGCCCCCGCGGCGGTACCGGGGAGCTGTTTTTT
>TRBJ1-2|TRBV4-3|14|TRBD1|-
CASSQDDRESGYTF
TGCGCCAGCAGCCAAGATGACAGGGAGAGTGGCTACACCTTC
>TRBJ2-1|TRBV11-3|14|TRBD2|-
CASSAGLAVNEQFF
TGTGCCAGCAGCGCGGGACTAGCCGTAAATGAGCAGTTCTTC
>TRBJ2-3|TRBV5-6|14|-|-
CASSPGRFTDTQYF
TGTGCCAGCAGCCCGGGGAGATTCACAGATACGCAGTATTTT
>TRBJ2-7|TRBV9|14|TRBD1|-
CASSVGQGAYEQYF
TGTGCCAGCAGCGTAGGACAGGGAGCTTACGAGCAGTACTTC
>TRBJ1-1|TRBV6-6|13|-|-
CASRTRVNAEAFF
TGTGCCAGCAGGACCCGGGTAAACGCTGAAGCTTTCTTT
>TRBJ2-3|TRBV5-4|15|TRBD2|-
CASTASGLAGGTQYF
TGTGCCAGCACCGCCTCGGGCCTAGCGGGAGGGACGCAGTATTTT
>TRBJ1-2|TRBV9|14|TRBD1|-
CASSDGRGQFGYTF
TGTGCCAGCAGCGATGGCAGGGGGCAGTTTGGCTACACCTTC
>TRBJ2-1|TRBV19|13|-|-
CASSPSRSNEQFF
TGTGCCAGTAGTCCCTCTCGTTCCAATGAGCAGTTCTTC
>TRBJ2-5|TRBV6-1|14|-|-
CASRGGQPQETQYF
TGTGCCAGCAGGGGGGGACAGCCCCAAGAGACCCAGTACTTC
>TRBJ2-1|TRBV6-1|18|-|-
CASSESGGRLAANNEQFF
TGTGCCAGCAGTGAATCAGGGGGCCGACTAGCGGCAAACAATGAGCAGTTCTTC
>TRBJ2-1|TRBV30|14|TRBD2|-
CAWSVASGIDEQFF
TGTGCCTGGAGTGTTGCTAGCGGGATAGATGAGCAGTTCTTC
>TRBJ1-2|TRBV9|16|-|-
CASSVVGHLANYGYTF
TGTGCCAGCAGCGTAGTGGGCCACCTGGCTAACTATGGCTACACCTTC
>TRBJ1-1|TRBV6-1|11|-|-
CASWRVTEAFF
TGTGCCAGCTGGAGGGTCACTGAAGCTTTCTTT
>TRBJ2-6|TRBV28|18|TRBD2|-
CASSTLAGVSSGANGLTF
TGTGCCAGCAGTACACTAGCGGGAGTCAGCTCTGGGGCCAACGGCCTGACTTTC
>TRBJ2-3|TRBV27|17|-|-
CASSHLGVGPNTDTQYF
TGTGCCAGCAGCCACCTAGGGGTCGGGCCGAACACAGATACGCAGTATTTT
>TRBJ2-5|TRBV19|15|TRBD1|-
CASTPGQGFMETQYF
TGTGCCAGCACCCCTGGACAGGGTTTTATGGAGACCCAGTACTTC
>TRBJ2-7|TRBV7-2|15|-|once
CASSLAPRSSYEQYF
TGTGCCAGCAGCCTGGCCCCTCGGAGCTCCTACGAGCAGTACTTC
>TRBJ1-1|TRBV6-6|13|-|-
CASSFPGNTEAFF
TGTGCCAGCAGTTTTCCGGGTAACACTGAAGCTTTCTTT
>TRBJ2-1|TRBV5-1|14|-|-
CASSLGSTPNEQFF
TGCGCCAGCAGCTTGGGCTCTACCCCCAATGAGCAGTTCTTC
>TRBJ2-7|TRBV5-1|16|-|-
CASSFLGRGPPYEQYF
TGCGCCAGCAGCTTCCTCGGGCGGGGCCCCCCCTACGAGCAGTACTTC
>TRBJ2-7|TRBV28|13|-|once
CACKGFSPYEQYF
TGTGCCTGCAAGGGGTTCTCGCCATACGAGCAGTACTTC